These 22 T cell receptor beta chains were all obtained from the same sample, sequenced in a study of post-analysis software for immune sequencing data. Overall study findings and caveats: Roughly five TRBV segments appeared more often in patients than in controls, and TRBV5-6, TRBV5-1 and TRBV20-1 were among these.

Which antigens these TCRs recognize remains unknown. TCR beta libraries were prepared from cDNA with unique molecular identifiers. TCRdb re-analysed the PCR reads in MiXCR, keeping a single row per CDR3 protein. The sample contains roughly 580,000 distinct CDR3 sequences, roughly 40% of which appear only once. Sequenced input: blood. All receptors derive from a girl aged 5-17 years with multiple sclerosis.

The chain links TRBV5-1 to TRBJ1-5; no reliable D call. This CDR3 has 13 amino acids. Trimming removed 3 bases at V and 5 bases at J, with 9 bases between. Germline CDR1 is SGHRS and CDR2 is YFSETQ. CDR3 residues: CASSSGPDQPQHF. CDR3 DNA: TGCGCCAGCAGCTCAGGCCCTGATCAGCCCCAGCATTTT.

The CDR3 bases are TGTGCCAGCAAAGGCTCTATAGGGCAGTCAAGCTCCTACGAGCAGTACTTC. Protein: CASKGSIGQSSSYEQYF. This rearrangement joins TRBV6-6 to TRBJ2-7; D uncertain. The CDR3 spans 17 residues. Trimming shortened V by 7 bases and J by 0 bases, and 22 bases separated the two germline ends. Germline CDR1 is MNHNY and CDR2 is SVGAGI (reference sequence).

A word on this clonotype: Lacking the conserved final phenylalanine or tryptophan, this CDR3 likely reflects a read error. The V call is TRBV6-2 or TRBV6-3, the J call TRBJ2-7, with D possibly TRBD1 on 5 matching bases. The germline V gene encodes CDR1 MNHEY and CDR2 SVGEGT. The CDR3 is made up of 14 amino acids. Trimming left V 7 bases short and J 0 bases short, with 13 bases between. CDR3 sequence: CASTQGLFSYEQYL. The CDR3 DNA reads as TGTGCCAGCACTCAGGGCCTCTTCTCCTACGAGCAGTACCTC.

V is TRBV7-3 and J is TRBJ2-5; the D is unclear. Germline CDR1 SGHTA, CDR2 FQGTGA. This CDR3 has 10 residues. V was clipped by 9 bases and J by 5 bases, with 7 bases between them. CDR3 residues: CARGPETQYF. CDR3 nucleotide sequence: TGTGCCAGGGGCCCCGAGACCCAGTACTTC. Together with reference TRBV7-3 and TRBJ2-5, the CDR3 gives the full variable domain: GAGVSQTPSNKVTEKGKYVELRCDPISGHTALYWYRQSLGQGPEFLIYFQGTGAADDSGLPNDRFFAVRPEGSVSTLKIQRTERGDSAVYLCARGPETQYFGPGTRLLVL.

The gene calls are TRBV20-1 and TRBJ2-1; maybe TRBD2 (5 bases). The germline V gene has CDR1 DFQATT and CDR2 SNEGSKA (reference sequence). Deletions cut 1 base from V and 0 bases from J, with 10 bases between. This CDR3 has 15 amino acids. In nucleotides, the CDR3 is TGCAGTGCTAGAGGCGGGTCTAACTCCTACAATGAGCAGTTCTTC. This codes for CSARGGSNSYNEQFF.

This chain links TRBV27 with TRBJ1-2; D call uncertain. V was pared by 3 bases and J by 9 bases, with 11 bases between. The V gene's germline CDR1 is MNHEY and CDR2 SMNVEV (reference sequence). The CDR3 totals 12 residues. CDR3 region: CASSFVGGRYTF. DNA of the CDR3: TGTGCCAGCAGTTTTGTGGGTGGACGCTACACCTTC.

The DNA for the CDR3 is TGTGCCAGCAGCTTTGGCGCGTTCGAGCAGTACTTC. Its translation is CASSFGAFEQYF. The chain carries TRBV7-2 and TRBJ2-7, with no clear D. Trimming took off 3 bases at V and 6 bases at J, with 9 bases between the two ends. This CDR3 has 12 residues. The germline V gene encodes CDR1 SGHTA and CDR2 FQGNSA.

The V and J genes are TRBV10-3 and TRBJ2-3; D is possibly TRBD1 (5 bases). The germline CDR1 and CDR2 sequences are ENHRY and SYGVKD. This CDR3 is built from 15 residues. The ends were cut back, 5 bases at V and 2 bases at J, with 14 bases in the middle. CDR3 nucleotide sequence: TGTGCCATCAGTTATACAGGAGAGTCCACAGATACGCAGTATTTT. This translates into CAISYTGESTDTQYF.

V usage is TRBV6-5 and J usage is TRBJ2-3, with TRBD2 matching 8 bases. Per the germline V gene, CDR1 is MNHEY and CDR2 is SVGAGI. The CDR3 sequence is 16 residues long. Losses at the gene ends were 0 bases for V and 4 bases for J; bases not matched to a gene: 6. The CDR3 DNA follows: TGTGCCAGCAGTTACTCAAGCGGGAGTCTCTCAGATACGCAGTATTTT. Translating gives CASSYSSGSLSDTQYF.

The V gene is TRBV3-1, the J gene TRBJ2-5; D is unclear. Trimming removed 1 base at V and 1 base at J, with 10 bases between. The CDR3 extends over 15 amino acids. Germline CDR1 and CDR2: LGHDT and YNNKEL (reference sequence). CDR3 region: CASSQALQTQETQYF. The CDR3 DNA reads as TGTGCCAGCAGCCAAGCTTTACAGACCCAAGAGACCCAGTACTTC.

The chain joins TRBV29-1 to TRBJ2-3; TRBD2 matches 9 bases. Germline loops: CDR1 SQVTM, CDR2 ANQGSEA. J lost 7 bases, V lost 3 bases, and 8 bases had no gene match. This CDR3 comprises 14 residues. For the CDR3, the DNA is TGCAGCGTTGATGGGCGGGGGGGCTTAAATACGCAGTATTTT. It is translated as CSVDGRGGLNTQYF.

The chain combines TRBV15 with TRBJ2-3; a weak D match, TRBD1 (5 bases). V dropped 0 bases and J dropped 9 bases, with 13 bases sitting between them. Germline CDR1 reads LNHNV; CDR2 reads YYDKDF (reference sequence). The CDR3 spans 14 residues. CDR3 region: CATSRDDGDRTQYF. The CDR3 DNA sequence: TGTGCCACCAGCAGAGATGATGGAGACAGAACGCAGTATTTT.

This clonotype was found once. This chain connects TRBV20-1 to TRBJ1-5; 9 bases match TRBD1. Germline CDR1 reads DFQATT; CDR2 reads SNEGSKA (reference sequence). This CDR3 region has 15 residues. V trimming: 5 bases; J trimming: 2 bases; junction bases outside the gene matches: 7. CDR3 protein: CSAPSGTGRNQPQHF. The CDR3 DNA follows: TGCAGTGCTCCATCCGGGACAGGGCGCAATCAGCCCCAGCATTTT.

Concerning this clonotype: This sequence may be a read error, since a much larger clone differs from it by one base. The rearrangement joins TRBV29-1 to TRBJ2-1; a weak D match, TRBD1 (5 bases). Germline CDR1 is SQVTM and CDR2 is ANQGSEA. This CDR3 contains 13 residues. V shed 1 base and J shed 8 bases, with 12 bases lying between them. The CDR3 sequence: CSVEGQGRDEQFF. The CDR3 DNA is TGCAGCGTTGAAGGGCAGGGTAGAGATGAGCAGTTCTTC.

The chain uses TRBV15 and TRBJ2-7; unclear D gene. The CDR3 contains 11 residues. The germline gives CDR1 LNHNV, CDR2 YYDKDF (reference sequence). Trimming cost V 7 bases and J 6 bases, with 10 bases left between them. The CDR3 here is CATTLLVEQYF. The CDR3 nucleotides read TGTGCCACCACTTTACTGGTCGAGCAGTACTTC.

V and J are TRBV5-1 and TRBJ2-7; D might be TRBD1 (5 bases). V was trimmed by 4 bases and J by 2 bases, leaving 7 bases between them. The CDR3 runs to 12 residues. Per the germline V gene, CDR1 is SGHRS and CDR2 is YFSETQ. As DNA, the CDR3 is TGCGCCAGCAGCGTAGGGGCCTACGAGCAGTACTTC. It translates to CASSVGAYEQYF. The whole variable domain, remainder taken from reference TRBV5-1 and TRBJ2-7, is KAGVTQTPRYLIKTRGQQVTLSCSPISGHRSVSWYQQTPGQGLQFLFEYFSETQRNKGNFPGRFSGRQFSNSRSEMNVSTLELGDSALYLCASSVGAYEQYFGPGTRLTVT.

This clonotype was observed a few times. This sequence joins TRBV5-1 and TRBJ2-7, with a weak D call TRBD1 (5 bases). This CDR3 contains 14 residues. Trimming took off 2 bases at V and 0 bases at J, with 9 bases between the two ends. Germline lookup yields CDR1 SGHRS and CDR2 YFSETQ. The DNA for the CDR3 is TGCGCCAGCAGCTTACTTGACAGCTCCTACGAGCAGTACTTC. Its protein is CASSLLDSSYEQYF. The full variable domain, its missing parts supplied by reference TRBV5-1 and TRBJ2-7, is KAGVTQTPRYLIKTRGQQVTLSCSPISGHRSVSWYQQTPGQGLQFLFEYFSETQRNKGNFPGRFSGRQFSNSRSEMNVSTLELGDSALYLCASSLLDSSYEQYFGPGTRLTVT.

This clonotype was counted between two and nine times. V usage is TRBV5-1 and J usage is TRBJ2-1; D may match TRBD1 or TRBD2 (5 bases each). CDR1 is SGHRS and CDR2 is YFSETQ in the germline V gene. CDR3 length equals 12 residues. The V gene lost 0 bases and the J gene lost 9 bases, with 7 bases spanning the gap. For the CDR3, the DNA is TGCGCCAGCAGCTTGGGGGACCCTGAGCAGTTCTTC. Residues: CASSLGDPEQFF.

This sequence joins TRBV12-3 or TRBV12-4 and TRBJ1-1; 7 positions match TRBD1. After removal of 11 bases from V and 3 bases from J, the junction contained 9 bases not matched to a gene. The CDR3 runs to 13 residues. The CDR3 DNA sequence: TGTGCCTTGTTAAGGGGGCAGCACACTGAAGCTTTCTTT. Amino acid sequence: CALLRGQHTEAFF.

This clonotype came up many times. The chain links TRBV12-3 or TRBV12-4 to TRBJ2-5, with 11 bases aligning to TRBD2. This CDR3 region has 15 residues. With V trimmed by 8 bases and J by 5 bases, 10 bases remained unmatched. The CDR3 bases are TGTGCCAGCGGTATTAGCGGGGGGGCCGAGGAGACCCAGTACTTC. This gives the protein CASGISGGAEETQYF.

The rearrangement uses TRBV7-9 and TRBJ1-2; D unclear. Trimming pared 5 bases from V and 8 bases from J, leaving 18 bases between. CDR3 length equals 14 residues. Looked up from germline, CDR1 is SEHNR and CDR2 is FQNEAQ (reference sequence). CDR3 nucleotides: TGTGCCAGCAGCCCAAGAGGCTACGGGAACGGCTACACCTTC. Its translation is CASSPRGYGNGYTF.

The V gene is TRBV7-8, the J gene TRBJ1-1, with D possibly matching TRBD1 (5 bases). The CDR3 totals 16 residues. Per the germline V gene, CDR1 is SGHVS and CDR2 is FQNEAQ. V was cut by 0 bases and J by 5 bases, with 16 bases left in between. CDR3 sequence (DNA): TGTGCCAGCAGCTTAGCGGTCCTGGGGGTAGTTACTGAAGCTTTCTTT. It yields the protein CASSLAVLGVVTEAFF.